This T cell receptor (beta chain) was obtained from a study of response to subunit inactivated influenza vaccine. Trimming cost V 4 bases and J 2 bases; bases outside gene matches: 6. Germline loops: CDR1 DFQATT, CDR2 SNEGSKA (reference sequence). The CDR3 contains 14 residues. TCRdb used MiXCR to reprocess the RT-PCR reads, holding one entry per CDR3 protein. The top ten clones hold less than 9% of a sample with about 700,000 distinct CDR3 sequences, approximately 14% of them seen once. The chain recombines TRBV20-1 with TRBJ2-7; 9 bases are a match to TRBD1. This specimen consisted of PBMCs from blood, obtained roughly 15 days before vaccination. This clonotype was sampled from a man aged 45-60 years who received an inactivated influenza vaccine. The DNA of the CDR3 is TGCAGTGCTACCGCGGACAGGGGCACCTACGAGCAGTACTTC. It codes for CSATADRGTYEQYF.